This T cell receptor (delta chain) was recovered during a study of gamma-delta T cells after stem cell transplantation. TCRdb ran CATT on the RT-PCR reads. Here the sample spans approximately 2,400 delta-chain clones, roughly a fifth being singletons. This clone is judged medium-sized. Germline-derived CDR1 and CDR2 are GEAIGNYY and EKD. The germline V and J ends were trimmed by 0 bases and 8 bases, with 15 bases remaining between them. This CDR3 region has 14 residues. Material: gamma-delta T cells. The chain links TRDV2 to TRDJ1, with D maybe TRDD3 (6 bases). The sequence was obtained from a human donor. It is not recorded whose cells these are; they may come from a transplant donor. The CDR3 reads CACDTVMGAKKLIF. The CDR3 nucleotides read TGTGCCTGTGACACCGTAATGGGGGCTAAAAAACTCATCTTT.